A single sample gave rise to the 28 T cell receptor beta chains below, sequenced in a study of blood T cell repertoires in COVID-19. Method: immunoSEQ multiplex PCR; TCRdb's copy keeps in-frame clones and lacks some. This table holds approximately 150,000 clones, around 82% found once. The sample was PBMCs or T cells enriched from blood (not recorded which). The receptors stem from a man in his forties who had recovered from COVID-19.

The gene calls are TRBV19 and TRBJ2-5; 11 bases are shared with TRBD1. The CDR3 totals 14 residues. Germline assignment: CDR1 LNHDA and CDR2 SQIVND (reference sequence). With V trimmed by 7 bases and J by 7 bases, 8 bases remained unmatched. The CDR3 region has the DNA TGTGCCAGTAATCCGGACAGGGGGCGGGGGACCCAGTACTTC. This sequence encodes CASNPDRGRGTQYF.

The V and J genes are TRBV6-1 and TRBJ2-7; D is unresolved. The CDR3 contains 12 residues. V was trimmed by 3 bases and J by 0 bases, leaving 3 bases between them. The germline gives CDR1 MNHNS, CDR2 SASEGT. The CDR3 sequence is CASSEYSYEQYV. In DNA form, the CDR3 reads TGTGCCAGCAGTGAGTACTCCTACGAGCAGTACGTC.

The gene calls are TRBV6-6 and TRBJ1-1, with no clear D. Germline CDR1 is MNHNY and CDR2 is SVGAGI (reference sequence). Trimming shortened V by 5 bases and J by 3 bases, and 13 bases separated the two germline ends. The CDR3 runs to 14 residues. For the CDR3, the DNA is TGTGCCAGCAGTATAAGGTCCGGGGACACTGAAGCTTTCTTT. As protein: CASSIRSGDTEAFF.

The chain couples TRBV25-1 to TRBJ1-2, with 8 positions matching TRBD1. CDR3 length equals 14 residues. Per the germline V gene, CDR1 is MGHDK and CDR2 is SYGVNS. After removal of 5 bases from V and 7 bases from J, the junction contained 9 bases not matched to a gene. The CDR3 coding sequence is TGTGCCAGCAGTCCCCCGGACAGGGCTTTTGGCTACACCTTC. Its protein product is CASSPPDRAFGYTF.

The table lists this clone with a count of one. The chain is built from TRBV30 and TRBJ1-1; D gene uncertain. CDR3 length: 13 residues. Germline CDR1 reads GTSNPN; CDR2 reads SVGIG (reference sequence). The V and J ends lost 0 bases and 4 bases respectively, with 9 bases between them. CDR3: CAWSVIGGTEAFF. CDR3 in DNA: TGTGCCTGGAGTGTAATCGGCGGCACTGAAGCTTTCTTT.

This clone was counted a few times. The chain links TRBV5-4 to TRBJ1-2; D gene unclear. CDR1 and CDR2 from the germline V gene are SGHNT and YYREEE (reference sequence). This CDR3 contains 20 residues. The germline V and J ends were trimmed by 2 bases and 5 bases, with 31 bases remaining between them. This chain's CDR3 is CASSLPGGATQISTLYGYTF. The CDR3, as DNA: TGTGCCAGCAGCTTACCTGGAGGAGCGACACAAATTTCCACCCTTTATGGCTACACCTTC.

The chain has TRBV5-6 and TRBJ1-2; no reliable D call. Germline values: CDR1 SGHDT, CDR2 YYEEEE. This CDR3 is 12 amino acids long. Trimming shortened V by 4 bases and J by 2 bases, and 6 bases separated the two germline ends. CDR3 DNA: TGTGCCAGCAGCGATCGGAACTATGGCTACACCTTC. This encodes CASSDRNYGYTF.

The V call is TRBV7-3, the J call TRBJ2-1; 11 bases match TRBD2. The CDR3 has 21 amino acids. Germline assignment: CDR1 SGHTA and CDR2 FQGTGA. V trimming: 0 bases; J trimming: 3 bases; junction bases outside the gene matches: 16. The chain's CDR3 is CASSLTRDSFSGGAFYNEQFF. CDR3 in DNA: TGTGCCAGCAGCTTAACCAGGGACAGCTTTAGCGGGGGGGCCTTCTACAATGAGCAGTTCTTC.

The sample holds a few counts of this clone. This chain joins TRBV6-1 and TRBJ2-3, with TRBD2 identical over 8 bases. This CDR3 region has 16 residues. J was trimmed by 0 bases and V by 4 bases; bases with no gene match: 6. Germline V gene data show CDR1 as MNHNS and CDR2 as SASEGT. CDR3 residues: CASSGGTRLSTDTQYF. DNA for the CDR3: TGTGCCAGCAGTGGCGGGACTAGGCTAAGCACAGATACGCAGTATTTT.

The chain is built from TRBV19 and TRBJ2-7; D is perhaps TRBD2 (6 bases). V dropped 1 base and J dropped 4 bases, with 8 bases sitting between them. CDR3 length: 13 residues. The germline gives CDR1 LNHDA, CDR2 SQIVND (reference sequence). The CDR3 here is CASSIGRGYEQYV. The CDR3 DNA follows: TGTGCCAGTAGTATAGGCCGGGGGTACGAGCAGTACGTC.

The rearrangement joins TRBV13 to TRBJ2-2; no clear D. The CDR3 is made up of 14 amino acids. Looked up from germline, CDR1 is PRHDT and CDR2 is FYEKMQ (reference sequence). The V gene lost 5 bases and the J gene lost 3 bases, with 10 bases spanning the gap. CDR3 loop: CASSPLQHTGELFF. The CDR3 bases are TGTGCCAGCAGCCCCTTACAGCACACCGGGGAGCTGTTTTTT. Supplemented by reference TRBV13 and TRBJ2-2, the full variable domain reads AAGVIQSPRHLIKEKRETATLKCYPIPRHDTVYWYQQGPGQDPQFLISFYEKMQSDKGSIPDRFSAQQFSDYHSELNMSSLELGDSALYFCASSPLQHTGELFFGEGSRLTVL.

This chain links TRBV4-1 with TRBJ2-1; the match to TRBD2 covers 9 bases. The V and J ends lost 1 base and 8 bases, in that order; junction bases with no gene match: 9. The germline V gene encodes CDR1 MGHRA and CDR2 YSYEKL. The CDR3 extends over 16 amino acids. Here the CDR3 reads CASSQVGLAYVDEQFF. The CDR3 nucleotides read TGCGCCAGCAGCCAAGTGGGACTAGCTTATGTCGATGAGCAGTTCTTC.

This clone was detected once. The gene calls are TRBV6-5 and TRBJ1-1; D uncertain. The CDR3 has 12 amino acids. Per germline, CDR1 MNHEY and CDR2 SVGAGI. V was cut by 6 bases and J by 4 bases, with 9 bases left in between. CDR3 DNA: TGTGCCAGCAGCGGGAGTACCACTGAAGCTTTCTTT. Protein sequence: CASSGSTTEAFF.

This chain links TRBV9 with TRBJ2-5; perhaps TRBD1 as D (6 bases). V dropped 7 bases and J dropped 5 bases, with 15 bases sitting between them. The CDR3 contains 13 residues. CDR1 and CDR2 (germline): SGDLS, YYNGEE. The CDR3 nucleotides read TGTGCCAGCGGGGGCTCGGGGCTGGAGACCCAGTACTTC. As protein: CASGGSGLETQYF.

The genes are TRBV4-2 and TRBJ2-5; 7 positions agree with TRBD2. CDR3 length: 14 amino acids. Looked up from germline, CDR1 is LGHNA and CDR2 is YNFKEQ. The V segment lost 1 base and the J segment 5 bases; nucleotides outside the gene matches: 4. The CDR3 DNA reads TGTGCCAGCAGCCAAGGAGGGGAGGGGGAGACCCAGTACTTC. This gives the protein CASSQGGEGETQYF.

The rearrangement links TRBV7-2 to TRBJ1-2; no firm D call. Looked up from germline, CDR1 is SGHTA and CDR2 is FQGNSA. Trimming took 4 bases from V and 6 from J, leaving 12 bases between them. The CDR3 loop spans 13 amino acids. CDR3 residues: CASSWASLNGYTF. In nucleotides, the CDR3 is TGTGCCAGCAGCTGGGCCTCGTTGAATGGCTACACCTTC.

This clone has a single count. CDR3 loop: CASSDRLSSYGYTF. The DNA for the CDR3 is TGTGCCAGCAGCGACAGGTTATCGTCCTACGGCTACACCTTC. This chain connects TRBV7-6 to TRBJ1-2, with D possibly TRBD1 on 6 matching bases. CDR1 is SGHVS and CDR2 is FNYEAQ in the germline V gene. Trimming stripped 5 bases from V and 8 bases from J, with 18 bases between. This CDR3 contains 14 residues.

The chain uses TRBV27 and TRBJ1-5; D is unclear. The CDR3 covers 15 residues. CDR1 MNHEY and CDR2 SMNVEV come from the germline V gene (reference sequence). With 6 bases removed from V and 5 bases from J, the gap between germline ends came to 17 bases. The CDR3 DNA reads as TGTGCCAGCAGACCTCGCGGCGGGCCTGATCAGCCCCAGCATTTT. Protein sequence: CASRPRGGPDQPQHF.

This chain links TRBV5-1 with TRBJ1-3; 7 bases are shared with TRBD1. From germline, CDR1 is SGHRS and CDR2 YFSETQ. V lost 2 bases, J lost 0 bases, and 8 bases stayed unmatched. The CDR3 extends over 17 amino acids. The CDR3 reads CASSLSGQLGSGNTIYF. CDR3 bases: TGCGCCAGCAGCTTATCGGGACAGTTGGGCTCTGGAAACACCATATATTTT. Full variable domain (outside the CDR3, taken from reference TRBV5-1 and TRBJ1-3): KAGVTQTPRYLIKTRGQQVTLSCSPISGHRSVSWYQQTPGQGLQFLFEYFSETQRNKGNFPGRFSGRQFSNSRSEMNVSTLELGDSALYLCASSLSGQLGSGNTIYFGEGSWLTVV.

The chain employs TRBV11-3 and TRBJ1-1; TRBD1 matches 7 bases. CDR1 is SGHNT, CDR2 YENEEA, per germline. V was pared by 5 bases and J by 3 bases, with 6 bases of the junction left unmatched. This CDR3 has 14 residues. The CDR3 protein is CASSLTGVHTEAFF. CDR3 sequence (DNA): TGTGCCAGCAGCCTTACAGGGGTCCACACTGAAGCTTTCTTT.

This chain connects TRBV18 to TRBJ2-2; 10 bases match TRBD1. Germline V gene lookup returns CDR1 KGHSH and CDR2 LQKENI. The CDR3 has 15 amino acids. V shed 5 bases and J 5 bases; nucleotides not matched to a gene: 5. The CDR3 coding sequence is TGTGCCAGCTCATCGGGACAGGGGAGGACCGGGGAGCTGTTTTTT. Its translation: CASSSGQGRTGELFF.

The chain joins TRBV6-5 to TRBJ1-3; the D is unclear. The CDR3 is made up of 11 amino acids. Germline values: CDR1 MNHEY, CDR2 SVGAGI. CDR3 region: CAARSGNTIYF. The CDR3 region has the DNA TGTGCAGCTCGCTCTGGAAACACCATATATTTT.

For the CDR3, the DNA is TGCGCCAGCAGCCCTGGGCCCTCTCGCATATACGAGCAGTACTTC. Translating it yields CASSPGPSRIYEQYF. The chain carries TRBV4-1 and TRBJ2-7; D ambiguous. V lost 4 bases to trimming and J lost 4 bases, with 17 bases between them. The CDR3 totals 15 residues. The germline gives CDR1 MGHRA, CDR2 YSYEKL.

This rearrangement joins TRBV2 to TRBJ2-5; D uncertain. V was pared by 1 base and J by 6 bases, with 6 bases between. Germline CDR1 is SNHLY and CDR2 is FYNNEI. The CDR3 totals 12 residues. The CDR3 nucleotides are TGTGCCAGCAGTGAAGGGCCACAGACCCAGTACTTC. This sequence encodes CASSEGPQTQYF.

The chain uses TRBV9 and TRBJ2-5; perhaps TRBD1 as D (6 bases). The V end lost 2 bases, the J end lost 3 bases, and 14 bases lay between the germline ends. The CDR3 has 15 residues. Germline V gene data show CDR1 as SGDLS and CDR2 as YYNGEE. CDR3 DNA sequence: TGTGCCAGCAGCGTCTTTTCCCACAGGGAAGAGACCCAGTACTTC. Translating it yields CASSVFSHREETQYF.

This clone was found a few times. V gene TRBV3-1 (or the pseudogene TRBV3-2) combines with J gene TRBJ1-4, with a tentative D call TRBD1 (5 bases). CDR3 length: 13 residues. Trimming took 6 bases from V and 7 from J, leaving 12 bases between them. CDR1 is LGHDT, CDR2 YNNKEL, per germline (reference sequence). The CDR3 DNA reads TGTGCCAGCAGTATCTCAGGGCGTGAAAAACTGTTTTTT. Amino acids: CASSISGREKLFF.

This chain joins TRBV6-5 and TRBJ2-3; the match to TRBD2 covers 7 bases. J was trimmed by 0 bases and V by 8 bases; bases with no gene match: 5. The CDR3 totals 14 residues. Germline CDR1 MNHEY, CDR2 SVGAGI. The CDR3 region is CASAGVSSTDTQYF. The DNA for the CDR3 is TGTGCCAGCGCGGGGGTTTCTAGCACAGATACGCAGTATTTT.

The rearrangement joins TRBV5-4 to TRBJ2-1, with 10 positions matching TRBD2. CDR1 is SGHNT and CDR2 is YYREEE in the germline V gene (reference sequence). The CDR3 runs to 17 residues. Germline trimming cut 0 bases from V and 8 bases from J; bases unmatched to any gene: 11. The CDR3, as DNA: TGTGCCAGCAGCTTGGCCACAAGCGGGGGGGCCGTGGATGAGCAGTTCTTC. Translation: CASSLATSGGAVDEQFF.